The 8 T cell receptor beta chains below come from one sample, sequenced in a study of identical twins. TCRdb reanalysed the 5' RACE reads using MiXCR and keeps one entry per CDR3 protein. The profile shows roughly 260,000 distinct CDR3 sequences, over 12% of them singletons. Sequencing input: memory (CD45RO+) T cells sorted from blood. The receptors originated from a woman aged 18-30 years in good health.

The chain has TRBV20-1 and TRBJ2-5, with 8 bases that match TRBD1. Per the germline V gene, CDR1 is DFQATT and CDR2 is SNEGSKA (reference sequence). This CDR3 spans 15 amino acids. J lost 5 bases, V lost 7 bases, and 15 bases had no gene match. The DNA for the CDR3 is TGCAGTGGAAGGGGAGCAGGGGGCGCAGGGGAGACCCAGTACTTC. It is translated as CSGRGAGGAGETQYF.

The V gene is TRBV20-1, the J gene TRBJ2-3; 9 bases are shared with TRBD1. Unmatched junction bases numbered 4, after V lost 6 bases and J lost 6 bases. The germline V gene encodes CDR1 DFQATT and CDR2 SNEGSKA (reference sequence). The CDR3 has 12 amino acids. The CDR3 sequence: CSANRGLDTQYF. The CDR3 nucleotides read TGCAGTGCAAACAGGGGGCTGGATACGCAGTATTTT.

This clonotype was detected only a few times. The chain has TRBV6-2 or TRBV6-3 and TRBJ2-1, with 8 positions matching TRBD2. The germline CDR1 and CDR2 sequences are MNHEY and SVGEGT. The CDR3 loop spans 16 amino acids. The J segment lost 4 bases and the V segment lost 6 bases, leaving 11 bases of the junction unmatched. The CDR3 loop is CASRPKRGYPYNEQFF. DNA of the CDR3: TGTGCCAGCAGACCGAAGCGGGGGTACCCTTACAATGAGCAGTTCTTC.

This clonotype was observed a few times. The chain carries TRBV5-1 and TRBJ2-7; 8 nucleotides agree with TRBD2. The CDR3 totals 14 residues. Germline values: CDR1 SGHRS, CDR2 YFSETQ. V shed 0 bases, J shed 4 bases, and the junction held 3 bases outside the gene matches. CDR3 loop: CASSLELAEYEQYF. The DNA of the CDR3 is TGCGCCAGCAGCTTGGAACTAGCGGAGTACGAGCAGTACTTC.

The CDR3 region has the DNA TGTGCCTGGAGTTGGAAGCAGTCCGGGCAGTACTTC. Its protein product is CAWSWKQSGQYF. The V and J genes are TRBV30 and TRBJ2-7, with D hard to call. The V end lost 2 bases, the J end lost 9 bases, and 14 bases lay between the germline ends. The CDR3 contains 12 residues. Germline CDR1 is GTSNPN and CDR2 is SVGIG (reference sequence).

This clonotype was picked up many times. The rearrangement uses TRBV5-1 and TRBJ2-5; 7 bases fit TRBD1. The length of the CDR3 is 15 residues. Germline assignment: CDR1 SGHRS and CDR2 YFSETQ. After removal of 0 bases from V and 2 bases from J, the junction contained 4 bases not matched to a gene. For the CDR3, the DNA is TGCGCCAGCAGCTTGGACAGGGGTCAGCAAGAGACCCAGTACTTC. Translation gives CASSLDRGQQETQYF.

The V gene is TRBV7-9, the J gene TRBJ2-7; 10 nucleotides align to TRBD1. The CDR3 contains 14 residues. V lost 5 bases, J lost 6 bases, and 7 bases stayed unmatched. In germline, CDR1 is SEHNR, CDR2 FQNEAQ (reference sequence). The CDR3 DNA reads as TGTGCCAGCAGCGGACAGGGGGAGGCGGGCGAGCAGTACTTC. Its protein is CASSGQGEAGEQYF.

The genes are TRBV2 and TRBJ1-5; 7 nucleotides align to TRBD1. The germline gives CDR1 SNHLY, CDR2 FYNNEI. This CDR3 region has 13 residues. The junction had 8 bases not matched to a gene; V was cut back by 5 bases and J by 10 bases. In nucleotides, the CDR3 is TGTGCCAGCAGTTATACAGGGGACCTACCCCAGCATTTT. Translation gives CASSYTGDLPQHF.